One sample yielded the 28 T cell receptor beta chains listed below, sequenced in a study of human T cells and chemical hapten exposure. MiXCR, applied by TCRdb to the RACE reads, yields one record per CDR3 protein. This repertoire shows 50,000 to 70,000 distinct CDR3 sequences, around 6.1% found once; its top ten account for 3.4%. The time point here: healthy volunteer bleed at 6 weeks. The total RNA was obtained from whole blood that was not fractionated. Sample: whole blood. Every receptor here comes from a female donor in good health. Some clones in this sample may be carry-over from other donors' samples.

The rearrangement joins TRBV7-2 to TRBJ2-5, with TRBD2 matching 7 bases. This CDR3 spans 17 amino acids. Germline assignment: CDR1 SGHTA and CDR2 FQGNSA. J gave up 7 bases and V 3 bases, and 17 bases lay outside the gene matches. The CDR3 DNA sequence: TGTGCCAGCAGCTTGAGTGCGGGAGACTCGAAGCGGGGGACCCAGTACTTC. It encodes CASSLSAGDSKRGTQYF.

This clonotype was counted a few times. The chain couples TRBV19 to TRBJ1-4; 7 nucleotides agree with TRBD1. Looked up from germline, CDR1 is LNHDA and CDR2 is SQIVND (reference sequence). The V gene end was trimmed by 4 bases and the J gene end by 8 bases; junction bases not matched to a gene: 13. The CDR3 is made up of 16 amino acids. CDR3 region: CASSTVNSQGVEKLFF. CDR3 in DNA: TGTGCCAGTAGTACCGTCAACTCGCAGGGGGTGGAAAAACTGTTTTTT.

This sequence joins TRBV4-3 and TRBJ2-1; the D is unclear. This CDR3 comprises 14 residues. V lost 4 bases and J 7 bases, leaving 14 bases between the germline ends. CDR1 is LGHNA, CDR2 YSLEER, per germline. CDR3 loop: CASSPGGAVNEQFF. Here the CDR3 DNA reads TGCGCCAGCAGCCCAGGCGGTGCCGTGAATGAGCAGTTCTTC.

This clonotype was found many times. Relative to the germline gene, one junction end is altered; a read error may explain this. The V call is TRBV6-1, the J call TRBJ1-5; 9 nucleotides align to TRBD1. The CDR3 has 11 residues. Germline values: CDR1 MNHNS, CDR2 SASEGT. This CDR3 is CASSEAGQGYF. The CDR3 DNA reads TGTGCCAGCAGTGAAGCGGGACAGGGTTATTTT.

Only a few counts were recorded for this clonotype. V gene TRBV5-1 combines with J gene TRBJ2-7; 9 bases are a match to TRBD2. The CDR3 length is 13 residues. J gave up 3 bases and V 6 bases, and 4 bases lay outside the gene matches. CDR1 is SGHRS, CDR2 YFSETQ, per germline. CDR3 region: CASKLAGDYEQYF. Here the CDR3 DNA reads TGCGCCAGCAAATTAGCGGGAGACTACGAGCAGTACTTC. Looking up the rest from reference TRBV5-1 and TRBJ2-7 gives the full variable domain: KAGVTQTPRYLIKTRGQQVTLSCSPISGHRSVSWYQQTPGQGLQFLFEYFSETQRNKGNFPGRFSGRQFSNSRSEMNVSTLELGDSALYLCASKLAGDYEQYFGPGTRLTVT.

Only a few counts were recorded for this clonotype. CDR3 coding DNA: TGCGCCAGCGTGACTACCGGGGCCTTCAATCAGCCCCAGCATTTT. Protein sequence: CASVTTGAFNQPQHF. The chain has TRBV10-1 and TRBJ1-5; possibly TRBD1 for D (5 bases). The ends were cut back, 8 bases at V and 3 bases at J, with 17 bases in the middle. Germline V gene lookup returns CDR1 WNHNN and CDR2 SYGVQD (reference sequence). The CDR3 consists of 15 residues.

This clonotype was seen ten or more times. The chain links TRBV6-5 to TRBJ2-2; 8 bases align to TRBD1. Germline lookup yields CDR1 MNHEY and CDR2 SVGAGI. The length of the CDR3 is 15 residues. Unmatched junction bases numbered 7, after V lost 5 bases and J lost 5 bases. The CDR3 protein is CASSQFQGATGELFF. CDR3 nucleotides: TGTGCCAGCAGTCAATTTCAGGGGGCGACCGGGGAGCTGTTTTTT.

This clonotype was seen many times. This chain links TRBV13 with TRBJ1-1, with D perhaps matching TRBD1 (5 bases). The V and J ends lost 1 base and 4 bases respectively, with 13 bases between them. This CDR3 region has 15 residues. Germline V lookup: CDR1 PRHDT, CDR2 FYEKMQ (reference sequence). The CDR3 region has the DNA TGTGCCAGCAGCTTAGTTTTCCGGGGGGTCACTGAAGCTTTCTTT. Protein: CASSLVFRGVTEAFF.

The CDR3 nucleotides read TGCAGTGCTAGAGGTGGGACTAGCGGGGAGCACACCGGGGAGCTGTTTTTT. It codes for CSARGGTSGEHTGELFF. The chain carries TRBV20-1 and TRBJ2-2; TRBD2 agrees at 13 bases. The length of the CDR3 is 17 residues. Germline CDR1 reads DFQATT; CDR2 reads SNEGSKA (reference sequence). V lost 1 base to trimming and J lost 3 bases; unmatched junction nucleotides: 5.

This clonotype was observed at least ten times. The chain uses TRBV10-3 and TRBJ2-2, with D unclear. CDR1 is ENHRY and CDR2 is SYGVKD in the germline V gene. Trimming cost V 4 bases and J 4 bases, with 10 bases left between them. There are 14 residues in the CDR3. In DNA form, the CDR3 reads TGTGCCATCAGTGCCTGGTCTCCCACCGGGGAGCTGTTTTTT. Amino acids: CAISAWSPTGELFF.

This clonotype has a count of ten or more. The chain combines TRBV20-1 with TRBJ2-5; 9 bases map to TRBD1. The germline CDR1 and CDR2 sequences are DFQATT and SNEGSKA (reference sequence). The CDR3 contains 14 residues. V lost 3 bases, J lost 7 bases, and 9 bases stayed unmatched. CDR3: CSASPTGGSGTQYF. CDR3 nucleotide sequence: TGCAGTGCTAGCCCTACAGGGGGCTCGGGGACCCAGTACTTC.

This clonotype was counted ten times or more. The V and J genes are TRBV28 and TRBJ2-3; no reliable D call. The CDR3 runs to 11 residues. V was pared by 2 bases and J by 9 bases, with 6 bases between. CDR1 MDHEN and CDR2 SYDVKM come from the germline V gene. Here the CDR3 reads CASSLSQTQYF. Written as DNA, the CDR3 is TGTGCCAGCAGTTTAAGCCAGACGCAGTATTTT.

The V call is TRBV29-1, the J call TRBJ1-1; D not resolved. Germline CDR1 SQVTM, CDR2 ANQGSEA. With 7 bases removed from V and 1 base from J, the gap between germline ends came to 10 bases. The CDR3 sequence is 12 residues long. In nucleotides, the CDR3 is TGCAGCGCCGACACTCCGAACACTGAAGCTTTCTTT. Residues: CSADTPNTEAFF.

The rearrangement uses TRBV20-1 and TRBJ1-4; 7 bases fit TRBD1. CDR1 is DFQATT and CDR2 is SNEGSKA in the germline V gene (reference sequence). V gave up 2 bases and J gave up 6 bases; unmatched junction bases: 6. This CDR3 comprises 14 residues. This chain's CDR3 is CSARPSTGYEKLFF. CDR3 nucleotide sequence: TGCAGTGCTAGACCTTCGACAGGGTATGAAAAACTGTTTTTT.

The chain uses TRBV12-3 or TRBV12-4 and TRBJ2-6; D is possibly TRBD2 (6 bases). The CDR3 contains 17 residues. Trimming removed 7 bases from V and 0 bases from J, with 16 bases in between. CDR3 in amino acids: CASILLGLASGANVLTF. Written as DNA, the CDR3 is TGTGCCAGCATCCTATTGGGACTGGCCTCTGGGGCCAACGTCCTGACTTTC.

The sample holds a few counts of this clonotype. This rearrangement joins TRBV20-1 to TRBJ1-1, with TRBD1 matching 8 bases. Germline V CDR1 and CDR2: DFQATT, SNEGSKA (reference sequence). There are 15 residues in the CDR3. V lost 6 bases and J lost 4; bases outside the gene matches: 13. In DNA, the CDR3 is TGCAGTGCCCCAATGAACAGGGGGGTTGTCACTGAAGCTTTCTTT. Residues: CSAPMNRGVVTEAFF.

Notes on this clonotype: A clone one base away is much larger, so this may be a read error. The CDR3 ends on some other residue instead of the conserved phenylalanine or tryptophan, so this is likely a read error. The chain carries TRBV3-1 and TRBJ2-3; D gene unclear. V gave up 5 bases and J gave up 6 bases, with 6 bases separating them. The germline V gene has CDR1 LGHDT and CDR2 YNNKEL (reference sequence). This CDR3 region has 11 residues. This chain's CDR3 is CASSNVDTQYL. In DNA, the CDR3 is TGTGCCAGCAGCAACGTCGATACGCAGTATTTG.

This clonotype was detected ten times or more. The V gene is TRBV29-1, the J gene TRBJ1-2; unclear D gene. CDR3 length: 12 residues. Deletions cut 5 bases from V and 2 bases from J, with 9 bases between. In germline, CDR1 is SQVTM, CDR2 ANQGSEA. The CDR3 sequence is CSVSAHNYGYTF. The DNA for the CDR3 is TGCAGCGTTTCTGCACACAACTATGGCTACACCTTC.

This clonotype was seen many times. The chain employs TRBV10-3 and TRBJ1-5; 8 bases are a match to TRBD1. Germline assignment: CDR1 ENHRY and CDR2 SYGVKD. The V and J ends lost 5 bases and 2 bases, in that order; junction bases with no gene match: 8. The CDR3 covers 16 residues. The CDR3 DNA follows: TGTGCCATCAGTTCAGCTGGACAGGGAGGCAATCAGCCCCAGCATTTT. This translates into CAISSAGQGGNQPQHF.

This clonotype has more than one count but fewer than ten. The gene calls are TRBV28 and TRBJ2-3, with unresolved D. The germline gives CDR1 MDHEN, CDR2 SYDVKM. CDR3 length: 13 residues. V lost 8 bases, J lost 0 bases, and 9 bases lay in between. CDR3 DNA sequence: TGTGCCAGCTCGGACCGCAGCACAGATACGCAGTATTTT. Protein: CASSDRSTDTQYF.

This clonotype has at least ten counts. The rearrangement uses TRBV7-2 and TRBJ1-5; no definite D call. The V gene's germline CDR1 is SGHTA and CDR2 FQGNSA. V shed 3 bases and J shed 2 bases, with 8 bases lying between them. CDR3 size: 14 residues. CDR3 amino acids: CASSFKDGNQPQHF. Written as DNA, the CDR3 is TGTGCCAGCAGCTTCAAGGACGGCAATCAGCCCCAGCATTTT. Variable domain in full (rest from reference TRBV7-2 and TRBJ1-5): GAGVSQSPSNKVTEKGKDVELRCDPISGHTALYWYRQSLGQGLEFLIYFQGNSAPDKSGLPSDRFSAERTGGSVSTLTIQRTQQEDSAVYLCASSFKDGNQPQHFGDGTRLSIL.

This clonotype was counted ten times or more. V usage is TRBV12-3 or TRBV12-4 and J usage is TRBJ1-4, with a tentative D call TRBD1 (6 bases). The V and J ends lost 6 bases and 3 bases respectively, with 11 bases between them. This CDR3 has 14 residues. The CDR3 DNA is TGTGCCAGCAGCCGGGACATCGCTAATGAAAAACTGTTTTTT. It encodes CASSRDIANEKLFF.

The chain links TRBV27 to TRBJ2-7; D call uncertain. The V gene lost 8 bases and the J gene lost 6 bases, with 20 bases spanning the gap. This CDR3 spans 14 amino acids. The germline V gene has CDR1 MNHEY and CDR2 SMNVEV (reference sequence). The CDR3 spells CASASGSQVIEQYF. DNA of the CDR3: TGTGCCAGCGCGTCCGGGTCCCAAGTCATCGAGCAGTACTTC.

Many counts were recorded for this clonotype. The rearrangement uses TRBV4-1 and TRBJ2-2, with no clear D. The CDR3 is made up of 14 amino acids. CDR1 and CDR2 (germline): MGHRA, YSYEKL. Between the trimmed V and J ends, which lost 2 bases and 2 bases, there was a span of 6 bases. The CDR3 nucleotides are TGCGCCAGCAGCCAACAAGGCAACACCGGGGAGCTGTTTTTT. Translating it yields CASSQQGNTGELFF.

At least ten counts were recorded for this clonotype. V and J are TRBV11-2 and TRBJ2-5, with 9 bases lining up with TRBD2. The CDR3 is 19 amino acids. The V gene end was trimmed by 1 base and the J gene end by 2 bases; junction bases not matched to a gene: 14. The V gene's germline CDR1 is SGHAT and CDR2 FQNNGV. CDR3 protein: CASSLAGGHSGRPQETQYF. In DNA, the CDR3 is TGTGCCAGCAGCTTAGCCGGGGGGCATAGCGGGAGACCACAAGAGACCCAGTACTTC.

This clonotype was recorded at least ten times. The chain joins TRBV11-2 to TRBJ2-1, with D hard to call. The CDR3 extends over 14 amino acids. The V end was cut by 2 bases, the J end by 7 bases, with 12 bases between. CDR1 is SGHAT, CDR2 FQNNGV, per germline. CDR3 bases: TGTGCCAGCAGCTTAAATAAGGCGTTGAATGAGCAGTTCTTC. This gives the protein CASSLNKALNEQFF.

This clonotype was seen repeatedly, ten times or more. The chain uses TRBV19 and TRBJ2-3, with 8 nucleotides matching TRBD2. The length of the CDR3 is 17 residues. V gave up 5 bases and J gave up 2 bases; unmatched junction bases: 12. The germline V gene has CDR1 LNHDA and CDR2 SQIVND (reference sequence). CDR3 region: CASSDHIAGLNTDTQYF. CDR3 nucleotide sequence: TGTGCCAGTAGTGACCACATAGCGGGACTCAACACAGATACGCAGTATTTT.

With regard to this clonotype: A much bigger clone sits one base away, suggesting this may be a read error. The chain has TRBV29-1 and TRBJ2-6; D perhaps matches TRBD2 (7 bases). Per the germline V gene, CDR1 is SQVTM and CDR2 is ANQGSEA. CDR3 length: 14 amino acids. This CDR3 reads CSVGGGPGSNVLTF. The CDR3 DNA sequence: TGCAGCGTTGGGGGGGGCCCTGGGTCCAACGTCCTGACTTTC. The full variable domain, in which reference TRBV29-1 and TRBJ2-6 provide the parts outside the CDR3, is SAVISQKPSRDICQRGTSLTIQCQVDSQVTMMFWYRQQPGQSLTLIATANQGSEATYESGFVIDKFPISRPNLTFSTLTVSNMSPEDSSIYLCSVGGGPGSNVLTFGAGSRLTVL.